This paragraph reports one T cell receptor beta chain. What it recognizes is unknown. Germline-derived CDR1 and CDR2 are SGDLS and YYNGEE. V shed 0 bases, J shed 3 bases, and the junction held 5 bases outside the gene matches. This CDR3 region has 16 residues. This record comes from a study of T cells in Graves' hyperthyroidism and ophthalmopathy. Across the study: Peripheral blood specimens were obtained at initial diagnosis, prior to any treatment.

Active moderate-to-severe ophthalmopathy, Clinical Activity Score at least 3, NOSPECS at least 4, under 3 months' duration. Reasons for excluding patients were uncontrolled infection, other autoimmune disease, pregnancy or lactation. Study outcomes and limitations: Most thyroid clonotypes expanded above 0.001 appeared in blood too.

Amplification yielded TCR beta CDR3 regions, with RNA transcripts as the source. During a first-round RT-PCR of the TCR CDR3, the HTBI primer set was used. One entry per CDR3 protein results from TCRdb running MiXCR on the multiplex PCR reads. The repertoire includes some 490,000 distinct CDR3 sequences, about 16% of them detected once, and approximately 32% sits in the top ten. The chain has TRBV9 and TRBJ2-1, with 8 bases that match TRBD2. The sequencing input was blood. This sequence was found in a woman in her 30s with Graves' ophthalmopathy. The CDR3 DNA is TGTGCCAGCAGCGTAGATCCAGCGGGAGACTACAATGAGCAGTTCTTC. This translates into CASSVDPAGDYNEQFF.